Each of the 5 T cell receptor beta chains below was sequenced from the same sample in a study of PD-L1 blockade in urothelial cancer. Time point: pretreatment peripheral blood. Assay used: immunoSEQ multiplex PCR; TCRdb lists only in-frame clones, some missing. The table lists around 100,000 clones, around 90% of them singletons. Specimen: PBMCs, collected around atezolizumab (anti-PD-L1) treatment. Receptors originate from a man aged 55 to 69 with urothelial cancer.

The chain has TRBV4-1 and TRBJ2-3; TRBD2 agrees at 14 bases. The ends lost 8 bases at V and 2 bases at J; junction bases unmatched: 12. Germline CDR1 and CDR2: MGHRA and YSYEKL. The CDR3 has 18 amino acids. The chain's CDR3 is CASRHLGLAGANTDTQYF. For the CDR3, the DNA is TGCGCCAGCCGTCACCTGGGACTAGCGGGAGCTAACACAGATACGCAGTATTTT.

DNA for the CDR3: TGTGCCAGCAGACCTGAACAGGGTTACATTCAGTACTTC. It specifies CASRPEQGYIQYF. The chain combines TRBV28 with TRBJ2-4, with D possibly TRBD1 on 6 matching bases. The germline V and J ends were trimmed by 6 bases and 8 bases, with 14 bases remaining between them. Germline V lookup: CDR1 MDHEN, CDR2 SYDVKM. This CDR3 has 13 amino acids.

The chain has TRBV7-2 and TRBJ1-5; tentatively, D is TRBD1 (6 bases). V was pared by 5 bases and J by 3 bases, with 14 bases between. The CDR3 sequence is 15 residues long. The germline gives CDR1 SGHTA, CDR2 FQGNSA. The CDR3 loop reads CASSPTGVANQPQHF. DNA for the CDR3: TGTGCCAGCAGCCCGACAGGAGTAGCCAATCAGCCCCAGCATTTT.

The V and J genes are TRBV5-4 and TRBJ2-1; a possible D gene is TRBD1 (6 bases). V lost 5 bases to trimming and J lost 5 bases, with 17 bases between them. Germline V gene sequence: CDR1 SGHNT, CDR2 YYREEE (reference sequence). CDR3 size: 15 residues. The CDR3 here is CASSLITGLDNEQFF. The CDR3, as DNA: TGTGCCAGCAGTTTGATAACAGGGTTGGACAATGAGCAGTTCTTC. Full variable domain (outside the CDR3, taken from reference TRBV5-4 and TRBJ2-1): ETGVTQSPTHLIKTRGQQVTLRCSSQSGHNTVSWYQQALGQGPQFIFQYYREEENGRGNFPPRFSGLQFPNYSSELNVNALELDDSALYLCASSLITGLDNEQFFGPGTRLTVL.

The V call is TRBV5-1, the J call TRBJ1-3, with a tentative D call TRBD1 (5 bases). Germline V CDR1 and CDR2: SGHRS, YFSETQ. The V end lost 1 base, the J end lost 1 base, and 6 bases lay between the germline ends. CDR3 length: 14 residues. CDR3 protein: CASSLQGSGNTIYF. The CDR3 nucleotides read TGCGCCAGCAGCTTGCAGGGTTCTGGAAACACCATATATTTT.